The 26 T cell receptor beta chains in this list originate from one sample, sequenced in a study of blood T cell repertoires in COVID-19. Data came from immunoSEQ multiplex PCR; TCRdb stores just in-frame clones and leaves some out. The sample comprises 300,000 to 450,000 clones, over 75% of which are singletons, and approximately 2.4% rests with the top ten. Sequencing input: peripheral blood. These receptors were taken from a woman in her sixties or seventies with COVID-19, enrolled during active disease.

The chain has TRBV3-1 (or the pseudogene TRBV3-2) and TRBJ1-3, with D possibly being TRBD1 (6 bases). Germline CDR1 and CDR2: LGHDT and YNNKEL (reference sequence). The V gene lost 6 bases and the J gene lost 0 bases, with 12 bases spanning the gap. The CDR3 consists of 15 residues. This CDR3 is CASSDRFSSGNTIYF. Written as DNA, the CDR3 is TGTGCCAGCAGTGACAGGTTTTCCTCTGGAAACACCATATATTTT.

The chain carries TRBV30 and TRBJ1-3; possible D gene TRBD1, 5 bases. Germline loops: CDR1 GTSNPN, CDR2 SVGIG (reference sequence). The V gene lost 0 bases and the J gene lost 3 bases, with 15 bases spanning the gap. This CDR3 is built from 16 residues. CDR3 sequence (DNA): TGTGCCTGGAGTGTAAGCGGGGCCGATCTTGGAAACACCATATATTTT. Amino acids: CAWSVSGADLGNTIYF. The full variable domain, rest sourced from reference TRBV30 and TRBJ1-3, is SQTIHQWPATLVQPVGSPLSLECTVEGTSNPNLYWYRQAAGRGLQLLFYSVGIGQISSEVPQNLSASRPQDRQFILSSKKLLLSDSGFYLCAWSVSGADLGNTIYFGEGSWLTVV.

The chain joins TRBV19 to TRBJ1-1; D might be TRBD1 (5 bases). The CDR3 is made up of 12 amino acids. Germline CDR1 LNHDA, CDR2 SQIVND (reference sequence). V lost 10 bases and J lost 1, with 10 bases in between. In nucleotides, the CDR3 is TGTGCCACCCAGGGCGGGAACACTGAAGCTTTCTTT. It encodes CATQGGNTEAFF.

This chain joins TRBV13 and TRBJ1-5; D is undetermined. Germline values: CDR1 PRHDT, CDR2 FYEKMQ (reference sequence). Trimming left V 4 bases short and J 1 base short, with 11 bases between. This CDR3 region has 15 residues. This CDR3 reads CASSSGLSSNQPQHF. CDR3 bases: TGTGCCAGCAGCTCGGGGTTATCAAGCAATCAGCCCCAGCATTTT.

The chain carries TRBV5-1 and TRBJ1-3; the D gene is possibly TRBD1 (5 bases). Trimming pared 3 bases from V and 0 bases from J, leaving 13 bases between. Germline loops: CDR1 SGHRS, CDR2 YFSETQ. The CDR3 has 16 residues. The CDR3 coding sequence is TGCGCCAGCAGCTCGGTGGGGCTTAACTCTGGAAACACCATATATTTT. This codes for CASSSVGLNSGNTIYF.

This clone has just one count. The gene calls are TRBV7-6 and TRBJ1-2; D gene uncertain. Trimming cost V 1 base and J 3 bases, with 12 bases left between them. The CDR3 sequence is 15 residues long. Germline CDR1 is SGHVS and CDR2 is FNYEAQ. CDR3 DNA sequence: TGTGCCAGCAGCTTAGTTGGCCGGAGGGACTATGGCTACACCTTC. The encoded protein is CASSLVGRRDYGYTF.

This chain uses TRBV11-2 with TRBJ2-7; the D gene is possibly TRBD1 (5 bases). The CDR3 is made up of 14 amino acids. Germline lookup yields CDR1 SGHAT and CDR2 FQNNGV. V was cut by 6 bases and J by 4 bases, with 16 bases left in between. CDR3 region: CASRLPQGPYEQYF. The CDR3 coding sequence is TGTGCCAGCAGGTTACCTCAGGGTCCGTACGAGCAGTACTTC.

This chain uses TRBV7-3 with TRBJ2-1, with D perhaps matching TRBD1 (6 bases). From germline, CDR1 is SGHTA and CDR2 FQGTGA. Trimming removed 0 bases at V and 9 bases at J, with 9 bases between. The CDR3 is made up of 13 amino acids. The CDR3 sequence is CASSLTQGSEQFF. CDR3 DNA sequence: TGTGCCAGCAGCTTAACCCAGGGGAGTGAGCAGTTCTTC.

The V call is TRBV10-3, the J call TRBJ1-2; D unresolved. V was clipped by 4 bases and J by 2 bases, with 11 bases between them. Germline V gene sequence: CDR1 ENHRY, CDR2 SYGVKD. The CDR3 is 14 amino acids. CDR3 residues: CAISATPQNYGYTF. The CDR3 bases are TGTGCCATCAGTGCAACCCCCCAGAACTATGGCTACACCTTC.

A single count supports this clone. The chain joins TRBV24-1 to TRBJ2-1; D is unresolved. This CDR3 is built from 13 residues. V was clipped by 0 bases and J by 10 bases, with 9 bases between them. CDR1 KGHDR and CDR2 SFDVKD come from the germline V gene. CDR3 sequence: CATSDLHFGEQFF. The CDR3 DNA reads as TGTGCCACCAGTGATTTGCACTTCGGGGAGCAGTTCTTC.

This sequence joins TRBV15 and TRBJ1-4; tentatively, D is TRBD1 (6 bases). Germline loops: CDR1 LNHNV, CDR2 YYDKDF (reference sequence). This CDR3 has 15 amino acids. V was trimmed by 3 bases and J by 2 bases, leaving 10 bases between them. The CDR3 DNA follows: TGTGCCACCAGCAGCAACAGGGTCACTAATGAAAAACTGTTTTTT. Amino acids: CATSSNRVTNEKLFF.

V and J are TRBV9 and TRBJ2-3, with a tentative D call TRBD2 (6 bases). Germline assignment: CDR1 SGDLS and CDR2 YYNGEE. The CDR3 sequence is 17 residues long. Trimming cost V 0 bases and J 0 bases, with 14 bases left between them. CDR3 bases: TGTGCCAGCAGCGTAGCTGAGGGCGGGGTCAGCACAGATACGCAGTATTTT. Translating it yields CASSVAEGGVSTDTQYF.

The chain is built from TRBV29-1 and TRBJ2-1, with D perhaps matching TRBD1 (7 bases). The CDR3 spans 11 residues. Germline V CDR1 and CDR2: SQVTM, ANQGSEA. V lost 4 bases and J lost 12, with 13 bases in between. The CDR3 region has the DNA TGCAGCGTTGTCGGAGGGGGCTTGCAGTTCTTC. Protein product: CSVVGGGLQFF.

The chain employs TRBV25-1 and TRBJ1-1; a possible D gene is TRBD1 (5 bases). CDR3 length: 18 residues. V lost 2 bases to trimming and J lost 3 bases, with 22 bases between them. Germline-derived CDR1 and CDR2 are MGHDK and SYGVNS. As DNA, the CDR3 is TGTGCCAGCAGTGAAATCACCGGGCCCTCAATGGGGCACACTGAAGCTTTCTTT. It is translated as CASSEITGPSMGHTEAFF.

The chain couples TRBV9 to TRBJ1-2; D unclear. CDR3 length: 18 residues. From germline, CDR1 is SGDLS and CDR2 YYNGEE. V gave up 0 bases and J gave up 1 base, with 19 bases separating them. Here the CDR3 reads CASSVARAEPTFNYGYTF. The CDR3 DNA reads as TGTGCCAGCAGCGTAGCGCGGGCCGAGCCAACTTTTAACTATGGCTACACCTTC. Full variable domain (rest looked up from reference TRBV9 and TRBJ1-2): DSGVTQTPKHLITATGQRVTLRCSPRSGDLSVYWYQQSLDQGLQFLIQYYNGEERAKGNILERFSAQQFPDLHSELNLSSLELGDSALYFCASSVARAEPTFNYGYTFGSGTRLTVV.

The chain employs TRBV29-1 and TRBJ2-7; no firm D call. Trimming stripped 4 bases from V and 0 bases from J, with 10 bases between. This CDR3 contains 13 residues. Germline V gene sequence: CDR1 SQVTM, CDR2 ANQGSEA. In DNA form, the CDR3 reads TGCAGCGTTGGCTCCGAGAACTCCTACGAGCAGTACTTC. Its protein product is CSVGSENSYEQYF.

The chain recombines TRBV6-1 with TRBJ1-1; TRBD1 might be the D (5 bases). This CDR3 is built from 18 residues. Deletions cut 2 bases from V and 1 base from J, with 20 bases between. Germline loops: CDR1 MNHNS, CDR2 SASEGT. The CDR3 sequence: CASSESGVLTWANTEAFF. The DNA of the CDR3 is TGTGCCAGCAGTGAATCGGGGGTTCTGACGTGGGCGAACACTGAAGCTTTCTTT.

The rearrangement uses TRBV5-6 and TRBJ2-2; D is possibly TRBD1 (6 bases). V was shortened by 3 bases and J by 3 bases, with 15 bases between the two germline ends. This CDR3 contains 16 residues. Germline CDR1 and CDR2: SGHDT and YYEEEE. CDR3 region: CASSSIQGAYTGELFF. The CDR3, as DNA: TGTGCCAGCAGCTCCATACAGGGAGCCTACACCGGGGAGCTGTTTTTT.

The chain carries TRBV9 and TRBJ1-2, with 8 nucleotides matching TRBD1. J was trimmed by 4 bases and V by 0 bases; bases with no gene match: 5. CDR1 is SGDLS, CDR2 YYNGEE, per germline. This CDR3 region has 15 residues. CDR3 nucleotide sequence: TGTGCCAGCAGCGTAGCAGGGGGCAGGAGCTATGGCTACACCTTC. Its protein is CASSVAGGRSYGYTF. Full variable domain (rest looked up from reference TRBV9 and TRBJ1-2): DSGVTQTPKHLITATGQRVTLRCSPRSGDLSVYWYQQSLDQGLQFLIQYYNGEERAKGNILERFSAQQFPDLHSELNLSSLELGDSALYFCASSVAGGRSYGYTFGSGTRLTVV.

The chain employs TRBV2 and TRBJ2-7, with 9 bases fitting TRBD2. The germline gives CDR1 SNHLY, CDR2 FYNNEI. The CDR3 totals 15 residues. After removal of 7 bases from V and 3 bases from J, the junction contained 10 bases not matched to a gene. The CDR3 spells CASKEGGGVNYEQYF. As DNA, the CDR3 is TGTGCCAGCAAAGAGGGCGGGGGGGTTAACTACGAGCAGTACTTC.

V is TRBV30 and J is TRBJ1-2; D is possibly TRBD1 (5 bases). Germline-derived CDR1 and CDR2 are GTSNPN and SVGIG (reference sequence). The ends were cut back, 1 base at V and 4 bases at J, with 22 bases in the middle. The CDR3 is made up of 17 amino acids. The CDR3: CAWSALTAQRIGYGYTF. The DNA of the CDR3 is TGTGCCTGGAGTGCTCTGACAGCCCAAAGGATAGGCTATGGCTACACCTTC. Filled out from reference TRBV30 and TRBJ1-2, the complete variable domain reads SQTIHQWPATLVQPVGSPLSLECTVEGTSNPNLYWYRQAAGRGLQLLFYSVGIGQISSEVPQNLSASRPQDRQFILSSKKLLLSDSGFYLCAWSALTAQRIGYGYTFGSGTRLTVV.

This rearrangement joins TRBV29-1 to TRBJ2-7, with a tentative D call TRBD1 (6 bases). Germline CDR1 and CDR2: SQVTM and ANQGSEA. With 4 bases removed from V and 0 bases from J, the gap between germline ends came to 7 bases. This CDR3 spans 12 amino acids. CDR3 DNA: TGCAGCGTTGCCAGGGGCTCCTACGAGCAGTACTTC. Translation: CSVARGSYEQYF.

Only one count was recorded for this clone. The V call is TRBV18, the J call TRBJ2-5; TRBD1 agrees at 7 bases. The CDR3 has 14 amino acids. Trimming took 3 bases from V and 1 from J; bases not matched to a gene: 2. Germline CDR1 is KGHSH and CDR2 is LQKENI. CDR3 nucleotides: TGTGCCAGCTCACCCGGACAGGCCCAAGAGACCCAGTACTTC. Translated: CASSPGQAQETQYF.

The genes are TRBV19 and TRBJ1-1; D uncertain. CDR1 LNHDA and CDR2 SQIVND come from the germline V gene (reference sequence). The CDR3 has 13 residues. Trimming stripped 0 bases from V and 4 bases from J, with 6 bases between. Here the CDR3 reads CASSIEVSTEAFF. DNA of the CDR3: TGTGCCAGTAGTATAGAAGTGAGCACTGAAGCTTTCTTT.

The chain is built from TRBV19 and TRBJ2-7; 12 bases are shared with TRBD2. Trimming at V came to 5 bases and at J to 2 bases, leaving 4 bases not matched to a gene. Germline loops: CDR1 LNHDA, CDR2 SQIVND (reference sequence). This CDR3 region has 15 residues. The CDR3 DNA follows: TGTGCCAGTAGTCCGAGACTAGCGGGGGCCTACGAGCAGTACTTC. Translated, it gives CASSPRLAGAYEQYF. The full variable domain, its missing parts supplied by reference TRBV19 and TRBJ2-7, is DGGITQSPKYLFRKEGQNVTLSCEQNLNHDAMYWYRQDPGQGLRLIYYSQIVNDFQKGDIAEGYSVSREKKESFPLTVTSAQKNPTAFYLCASSPRLAGAYEQYFGPGTRLTVT.

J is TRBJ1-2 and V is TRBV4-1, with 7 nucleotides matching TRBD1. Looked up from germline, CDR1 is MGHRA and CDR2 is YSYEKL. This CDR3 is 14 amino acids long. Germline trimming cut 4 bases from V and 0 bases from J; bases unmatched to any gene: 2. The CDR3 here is CASSPGQTNYGYTF. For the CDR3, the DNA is TGCGCCAGCAGCCCGGGACAGACTAACTATGGCTACACCTTC.